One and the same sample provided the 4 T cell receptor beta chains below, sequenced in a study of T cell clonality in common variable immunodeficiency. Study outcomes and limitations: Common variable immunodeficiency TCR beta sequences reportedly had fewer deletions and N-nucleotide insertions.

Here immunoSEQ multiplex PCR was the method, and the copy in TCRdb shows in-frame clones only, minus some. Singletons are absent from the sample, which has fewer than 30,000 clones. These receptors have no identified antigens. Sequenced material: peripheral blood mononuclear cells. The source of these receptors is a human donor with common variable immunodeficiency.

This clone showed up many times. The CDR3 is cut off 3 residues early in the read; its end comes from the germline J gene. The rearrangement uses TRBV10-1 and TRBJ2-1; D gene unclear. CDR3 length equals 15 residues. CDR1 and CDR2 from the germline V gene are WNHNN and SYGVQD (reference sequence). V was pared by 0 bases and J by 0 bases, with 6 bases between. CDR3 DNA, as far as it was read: TGCGCCAGCAGTGAGTCGCGGTTCTCCTACAATGAG. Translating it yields CASSESRFSYNE. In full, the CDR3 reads CASSESRFSYNEQFF.

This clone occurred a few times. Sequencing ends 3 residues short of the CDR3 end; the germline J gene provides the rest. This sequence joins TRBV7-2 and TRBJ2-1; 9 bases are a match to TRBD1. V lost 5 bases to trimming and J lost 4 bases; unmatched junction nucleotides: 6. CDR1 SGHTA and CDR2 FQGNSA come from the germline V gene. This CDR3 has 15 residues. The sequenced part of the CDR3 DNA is TGTGCCAGCAGCCCCGACAGGGGGTCATACAATGAG. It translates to CASSPDRGSYNE. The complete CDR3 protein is CASSPDRGSYNEQFF.

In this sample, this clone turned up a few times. The part of the CDR3 DNA that was read is TGCAGTGCTAGACTCCTACTAGGGAGCGGTATCAACTATGGC. It specifies CSARLLLGSGINYG. The CDR3 reads in full as CSARLLLGSGINYGYTF. The chain links TRBV20-1 to TRBJ1-2; D gene ambiguous. The CDR3 goes on 3 residues after the read ends, and that part is filled in from the germline J gene. The CDR3 extends over 17 amino acids. Germline V gene data show CDR1 as DFQATT and CDR2 as SNEGSKA (reference sequence). The V end was cut by 2 bases, the J end by 2 bases, with 21 bases between.

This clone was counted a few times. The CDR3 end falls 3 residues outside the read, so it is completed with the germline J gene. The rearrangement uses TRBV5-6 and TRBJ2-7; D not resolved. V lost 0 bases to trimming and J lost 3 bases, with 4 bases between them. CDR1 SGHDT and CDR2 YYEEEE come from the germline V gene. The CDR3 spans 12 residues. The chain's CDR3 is CASSLAYYEQYF. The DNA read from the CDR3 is TGTGCCAGCAGCTTGGCTTACTACGAG.